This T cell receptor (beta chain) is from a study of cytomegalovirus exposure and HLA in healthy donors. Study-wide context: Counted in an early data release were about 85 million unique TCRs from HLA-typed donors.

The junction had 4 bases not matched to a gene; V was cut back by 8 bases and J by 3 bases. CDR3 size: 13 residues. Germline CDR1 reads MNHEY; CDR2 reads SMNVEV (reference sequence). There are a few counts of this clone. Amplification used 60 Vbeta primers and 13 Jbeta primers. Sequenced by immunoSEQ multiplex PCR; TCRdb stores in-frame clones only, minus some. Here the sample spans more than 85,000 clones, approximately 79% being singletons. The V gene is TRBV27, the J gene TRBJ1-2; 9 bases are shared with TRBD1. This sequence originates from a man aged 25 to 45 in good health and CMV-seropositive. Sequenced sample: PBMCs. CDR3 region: CASGQGYHYGYTF. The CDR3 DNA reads TGTGCCAGCGGACAGGGGTATCACTATGGCTACACCTTC.